The source of this T cell receptor (beta chain) is a study of control samples from healthy donors and cancer patients. Only in-frame clones appear in the TCRdb table, and some are missing; sequencing was by immunoSEQ multiplex PCR. This sample has 65,000 to 90,000 clones; roughly nine tenths occur once, and the top ten carry around a tenth. In germline, CDR1 is MNHEY, CDR2 SVGAGI. Deletions cut 0 bases from V and 7 bases from J, with 15 bases between. This CDR3 is built from 15 residues. The sample consisted of PBMCs. This chain connects TRBV6-5 to TRBJ1-2; no firm D call. This sequence was found in a woman aged 50 to 60 with colorectal cancer. The chain's CDR3 is CASSYSRVAGGGYTF. Here the CDR3 DNA reads TGTGCCAGCAGTTACTCGAGGGTTGCGGGCGGTGGCTACACCTTC.